Only one count was recorded for the clone carrying this T cell receptor beta chain. This sample is drawn from a study of blood T cell repertoires in COVID-19. Overall study: Sources were T cells, B-cell-depleted T cells, or PBMCs; the material itself was cDNA or gDNA.

Sequenced by immunoSEQ multiplex PCR; TCRdb stores in-frame clones only, minus some. The table has 330,000 or so clones, about 90% seen once. Trimming took 0 bases from V and 1 from J, leaving 13 bases between them. The CDR3 length is 17 residues. Looked up from germline, CDR1 is KGHSH and CDR2 is LQKENI. The TCR comes from a woman aged 25 to 39 who had recovered from COVID-19. What was sequenced was PBMCs or T cells enriched from blood (not recorded which). V usage is TRBV18 and J usage is TRBJ2-4, with a possible D match to TRBD2 (6 bases). CDR3 in DNA: TGTGCCAGCTCACCACCCGGGGGATTAGGGGCCAAAAACATTCAGTACTTC. Its protein product is CASSPPGGLGAKNIQYF.